The T cell receptor beta chain under discussion was sequenced for a study of blood T cell repertoires in COVID-19. Study context: Samples representing acute and convalescent COVID-19 were sourced from the United States, Italy and Spain.

Source study methods: Reference gene primer amplification in the assay estimated nucleated cell counts. Data came from immunoSEQ multiplex PCR; TCRdb stores just in-frame clones and leaves some out. D and trimming were read from the DNA, whereas the V and J calls and clone size are those reported in that table. The table includes approximately 150,000 clones, under 90% detected once. Participant reports of clinical history set cohort assignment. Recovery meant two consecutive negative NP/OP PCR tests, professional clearance, or resolved symptoms. V shed 4 bases, J shed 8 bases, and the junction held 12 bases outside the gene matches. CDR3 length equals 16 residues. CDR1 is KGHDR and CDR2 is SFDVKD in the germline V gene.

This receptor was identified in a man aged 55 to 70 who had recovered from COVID-19. The specimen was PBMCs or T cells enriched from blood (not recorded which). The gene calls are TRBV24-1 and TRBJ2-1; 8 nucleotides agree with TRBD1. The CDR3 DNA is TGTGCCACCAGTGACCCGACAGGGGCCACACAATATGAGCAGTTCTTC. It yields the protein CATSDPTGATQYEQFF.